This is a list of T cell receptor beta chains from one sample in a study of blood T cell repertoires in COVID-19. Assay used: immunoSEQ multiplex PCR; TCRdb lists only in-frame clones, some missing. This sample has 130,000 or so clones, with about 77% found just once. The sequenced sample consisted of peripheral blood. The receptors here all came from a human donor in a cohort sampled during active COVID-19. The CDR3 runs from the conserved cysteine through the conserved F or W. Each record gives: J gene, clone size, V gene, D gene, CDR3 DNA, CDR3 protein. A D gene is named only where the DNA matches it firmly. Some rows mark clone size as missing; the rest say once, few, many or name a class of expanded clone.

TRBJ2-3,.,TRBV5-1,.,TGCGCCAGCAGCTCAGGACTAATCGGGAGAACAGATACGCAGTATTTT,CASSSGLIGRTDTQYF
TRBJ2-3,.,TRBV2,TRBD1,TGTGCCAGCACCGGGACAGGGTCGGATACGCAGTATTTT,CASTGTGSDTQYF
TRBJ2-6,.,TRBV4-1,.,TGCGCCAGCAGCCAACGTGGAGGGGGCTTAGGTGGGGCCAACGTCCTGACTTTC,CASSQRGGGLGGANVLTF
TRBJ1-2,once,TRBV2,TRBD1,TGTGCCAGCAGGAGGGGACAGGGATCGAACTATGGCTACACCTTC,CASRRGQGSNYGYTF
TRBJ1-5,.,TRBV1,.,TGCACCAGCAGCCAAGAGTCTTCCGGACAGCCCTATAGCAATCAGCCCCAGCATTTT,CTSSQESSGQPYSNQPQHF
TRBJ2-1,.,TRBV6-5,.,TGTGCCAGCAGTAGGGGCGGGGACAATGAGCAGTTCTTC,CASSRGGDNEQFF
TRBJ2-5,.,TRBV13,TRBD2,TGTGCCAGCAGCGGCCGACTAGCGGGGGGGCCGATCCAAGAGACCCAGTACTTC,CASSGRLAGGPIQETQYF
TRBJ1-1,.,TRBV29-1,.,TGCAGCGCACCTGTCGGGGGCACTGAAGCTTTCTTT,CSAPVGGTEAFF
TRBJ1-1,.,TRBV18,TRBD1,TGTGCCAGCTCACCTTTGACAGGGGGCACTGAAGCTTTCTTT,CASSPLTGGTEAFF
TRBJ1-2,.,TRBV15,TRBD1,TGTGCCACCAGCAGGGGGGACAGCTTCAACTATGGCTACACCTTC,CATSRGDSFNYGYTF
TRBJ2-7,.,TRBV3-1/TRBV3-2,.,TGTGCCAGCAGCCAAGGAGGTGAGGGCGGGTTTTCGAAGCAGTACTTC,CASSQGGEGGFSKQYF
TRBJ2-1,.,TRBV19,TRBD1,TGTGCCAGTAGTCCCGAAGACAGGGGACCCTACAATGAGCAGTTCTTC,CASSPEDRGPYNEQFF
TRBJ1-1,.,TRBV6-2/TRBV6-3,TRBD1,TGTGCCAGCAGTTATCACAGGGGGGCTCGAACTGAAGCTTTCTTT,CASSYHRGARTEAFF
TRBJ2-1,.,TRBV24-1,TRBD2,TGTGCCACAGGGACTAGCGGGAGTATCGATGAGCAGTTCTTC,CATGTSGSIDEQFF
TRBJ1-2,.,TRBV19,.,TGTGCCAGTATAAAGGGCGGGCGGAACTATGGCTACACCTTC,CASIKGGRNYGYTF
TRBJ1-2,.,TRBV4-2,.,TGTGCCAGCAGCCAAGATCGGCGTGGTGACGCCGGGGACTTC,CASSQDRRGDAGDF
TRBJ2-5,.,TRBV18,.,TGTGCCAGCTCGCGTACCCTAGCTTCCGAAGAGACCCAGTACTTC,CASSRTLASEETQYF
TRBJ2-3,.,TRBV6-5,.,TGTGCCAGCAAAGTGGGGGAGGTTACAGATACGCAGTATTTT,CASKVGEVTDTQYF
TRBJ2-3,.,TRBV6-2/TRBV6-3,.,TGTGCCAGCAGCCGAGGGCGCACAGATACGCAGTATTTT,CASSRGRTDTQYF
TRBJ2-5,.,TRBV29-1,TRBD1,TGCAGTGTCATACAGGGGGCGCAGGAGACCCAGTACTTC,CSVIQGAQETQYF
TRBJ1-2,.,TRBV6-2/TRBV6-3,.,TGTGCCAGCAGTTACGTCCAGGGAATCTATGGCTACACCTTC,CASSYVQGIYGYTF
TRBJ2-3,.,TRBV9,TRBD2,TGTGCCAGCAGCGCCGGGACTAGCGCCTACACAGATACGCAGTATTTT,CASSAGTSAYTDTQYF
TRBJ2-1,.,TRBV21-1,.,TGTGCCAGGGACCCCGGGACAGGGGCCTACAATGAGCAGTTCTTC,CARDPGTGAYNEQFF
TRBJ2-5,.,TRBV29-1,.,TGCAGCGTGGAGGGGGGGAGCGGCCAGTACTTC,CSVEGGSGQYF
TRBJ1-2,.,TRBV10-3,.,TGTGCCATCAGTGATGACAGAAACTATGGCTACACCTTC,CAISDDRNYGYTF